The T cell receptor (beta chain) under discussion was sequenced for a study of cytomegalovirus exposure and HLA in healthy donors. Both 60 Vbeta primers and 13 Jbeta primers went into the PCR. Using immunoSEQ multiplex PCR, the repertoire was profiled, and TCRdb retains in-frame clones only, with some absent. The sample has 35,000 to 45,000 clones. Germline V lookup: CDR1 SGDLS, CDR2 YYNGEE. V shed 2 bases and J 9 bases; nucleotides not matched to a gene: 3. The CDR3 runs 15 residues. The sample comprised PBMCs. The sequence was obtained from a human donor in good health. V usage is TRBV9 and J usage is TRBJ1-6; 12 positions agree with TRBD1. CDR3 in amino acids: CASSVGTGGASPLHF. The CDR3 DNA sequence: TGTGCCAGCAGCGTGGGGACAGGGGGCGCTTCACCCCTCCACTTT.